These T cell receptor beta chains were read from a single sample in a study of long-term antiretroviral therapy in people with HIV. Repertoires were generated with immunoSEQ multiplex PCR, while TCRdb's copy carries only in-frame clones and drops some. This sample yields about 31,000 clones, of which 70% to 80% are seen a single time; more than 3% belongs to the top ten. Sample: unsorted PBMCs, taken 1.9 years after starting antiretroviral therapy. These receptors were collected from a man younger than 30 with HIV. CDR3s include the opening cysteine and the closing phenylalanine or tryptophan. The D gene is left open where the match is weak. Clone size is stated in some rows and not others, as once, few, many or a class when expanded.

D,V,size,J,length,CDR3,DNA
TRBD2,TRBV5-1,.,TRBJ2-5,14,CATTSGGLEETQYF,TGCGCCACCACTAGCGGGGGCCTAGAAGAGACCCAGTACTTC
TRBD2,TRBV5-5,.,TRBJ2-2,19,CASSLFKRGGRTNTGELFF,TGTGCCAGCAGCTTGTTCAAGCGGGGGGGCCGGACCAACACCGGGGAGCTGTTTTTT
TRBD1,TRBV19,.,TRBJ1-6,17,CASSRIPLRGQDSPLHF,TGTGCCAGTAGCCGTATACCGCTCAGGGGACAGGATTCACCCCTCCACTTT
TRBD2,TRBV2,.,TRBJ2-5,16,CASTGLAGGPKETQYF,TGTGCCAGCACAGGACTAGCGGGGGGGCCGAAAGAGACCCAGTACTTC
.,TRBV28,.,TRBJ1-1,16,CASSSPAGTPNTEAFF,TGTGCCAGCAGTTCGCCCGCCGGGACACCTAACACTGAAGCTTTCTTT
.,TRBV4-2,once,TRBJ2-3,15,CASSQDIGSPDTQYF,TGTGCCAGCAGCCAAGATATTGGCTCCCCAGATACGCAGTATTTT
.,TRBV4-1,.,TRBJ1-4,14,CASSQLPGVEKLFF,TGCGCCAGCAGCCAACTCCCCGGCGTAGAAAAACTGTTTTTT
.,TRBV7-9,.,TRBJ1-1,11,CASSPGPEAFF,TGTGCCAGCAGCCCTGGCCCGGAAGCTTTCTTT
.,TRBV6-1,.,TRBJ1-1,14,CASSVLREDTEAFF,TGTGCCAGCAGTGTACTCCGGGAGGACACTGAAGCTTTCTTT
TRBD1,TRBV9,.,TRBJ2-4,16,CASSGRDRGAKNIQYF,TGTGCCAGCAGCGGAAGGGACAGGGGTGCCAAAAACATTCAGTACTTC
.,TRBV27,few,TRBJ1-6,13,CASSYRDYSPLHF,TGTGCCAGCAGTTACAGGGATTATTCACCCCTCCACTTT
.,TRBV6-6,.,TRBJ1-1,14,CASSGTGLDTEAFF,TGTGCCAGCAGCGGAACAGGGTTGGACACTGAAGCTTTCTTT
.,TRBV28,.,TRBJ2-1,13,CASSSHPYNEQFF,TGTGCCAGCAGCTCTCACCCCTACAATGAGCAGTTCTTC
TRBD1,TRBV28,.,TRBJ2-5,16,CASSSSQGQDQETQYF,TGTGCCAGCAGTTCTTCTCAGGGACAGGACCAAGAGACCCAGTACTTC
TRBD1,TRBV27,.,TRBJ2-7,14,CASSLTGGAYEQYF,TGTGCCAGCAGTTTGACAGGGGGGGCCTACGAGCAGTACTTC
.,TRBV5-1,.,TRBJ2-2,16,CASSLALRSNTGELFF,TGCGCCAGCAGCTTGGCCCTACGGTCGAACACCGGGGAGCTGTTTTTT
.,TRBV6-1,.,TRBJ1-2,15,CASSPSPTGSYGYTF,TGTGCCAGCAGTCCCAGCCCTACAGGTAGCTATGGCTACACCTTC
TRBD1,TRBV28,.,TRBJ1-1,17,CASSFTPGQGASTEAFF,TGTGCCAGCAGTTTCACTCCGGGACAGGGGGCCAGCACTGAAGCTTTCTTT
.,TRBV6-5,.,TRBJ1-1,13,CASSYTRDTEAFF,TGTGCCAGCAGTTACACCCGGGACACTGAAGCTTTCTTT
.,TRBV27,.,TRBJ2-2,13,CASFGYYTGELFF,TGTGCCAGCTTCGGGTACTACACCGGGGAGCTGTTTTTT
.,TRBV2,.,TRBJ1-1,14,CASRVQGGSTEAFF,TGTGCCAGCAGGGTACAGGGTGGGAGCACTGAAGCTTTCTTT
TRBD2,TRBV19,.,TRBJ2-5,15,CASTDKGSGQETQYF,TGTGCCAGTACCGATAAGGGTAGCGGGCAAGAGACCCAGTACTTC
TRBD2,TRBV7-8,.,TRBJ2-2,16,CASSLASSGNTGELFF,TGTGCCAGCAGCTTAGCGTCTAGCGGGAACACCGGGGAGCTGTTTTTT
TRBD2,TRBV11-2,.,TRBJ2-7,17,CASSLASSGFRSYEQYF,TGTGCCAGCAGCTTAGCCTCTAGCGGGTTTAGGTCCTACGAGCAGTACTTC
.,TRBV2,few,TRBJ1-5,13,CASNPLGGQPQHF,TGTGCCAGCAATCCACTTGGGGGTCAGCCCCAGCATTTT
.,TRBV29-1,few,TRBJ1-2,11,CSVDNNYGYTF,TGCAGCGTTGACAATAACTATGGCTACACCTTC
.,TRBV19,.,TRBJ1-5,12,CASSMIGGPQHF,TGTGCCAGTAGTATGATTGGGGGGCCCCAGCATTTT
.,TRBV4-2,.,TRBJ2-3,19,CASSQDPKGGVTLGDTQYF,TGTGCCAGCAGCCAAGATCCGAAGGGCGGGGTCACCCTCGGAGATACGCAGTATTTT
.,TRBV7-9,.,TRBJ1-2,12,CASSLEEGDNTF,TGTGCCAGCAGCTTAGAAGAGGGGGACAACACCTTC
.,TRBV10-3,.,TRBJ1-2,15,CAISEAVGFGYGYTF,TGTGCCATCAGTGAGGCGGTAGGGTTTGGCTATGGCTACACCTTC
TRBD2,TRBV5-4,.,TRBJ2-6,18,CASTNPRAGKSGANVLTF,TGTGCCAGCACCAACCCCCGAGCGGGAAAGTCTGGGGCCAACGTCCTGACTTTC
.,TRBV6-5,.,TRBJ1-6,15,CASSRFPGSNSPLHF,TGTGCCAGCAGTCGGTTCCCGGGAAGTAATTCACCCCTCCACTTT
.,TRBV6-1,.,TRBJ2-3,13,CASSEAPGDTQYF,TGTGCCAGCAGTGAAGCGCCCGGAGATACGCAGTATTTT
.,TRBV27,.,TRBJ2-5,14,CASSLSGVTETQYF,TGTGCCAGCAGTTTAAGTGGGGTTACAGAGACCCAGTACTTC
TRBD1,TRBV27,.,TRBJ2-7,15,CASSLMTGNSYEQYF,TGTGCCAGCAGTTTAATGACAGGGAACTCCTACGAGCAGTACTTC
.,TRBV15,.,TRBJ2-1,13,CATTLGRRDEQFF,TGTGCCACCACCCTGGGCAGAAGGGATGAGCAGTTCTTC
.,TRBV11-3,.,TRBJ2-2,14,CASSLGGHTGELFF,TGTGCCAGCAGTTTGGGGGGCCACACCGGGGAGCTGTTTTTT
TRBD2,TRBV27,.,TRBJ2-3,17,CASRLRTSGGEGDTQYF,TGTGCCAGCAGACTGAGGACTAGCGGGGGGGAAGGAGATACGCAGTATTTT
TRBD1,TRBV5-1,.,TRBJ1-1,15,CASSLGRTGNTEAFF,TGCGCCAGCAGCTTGGGTAGGACAGGGAACACTGAAGCTTTCTTT
TRBD2,TRBV5-1,.,TRBJ2-5,15,CASSFGTSGLETQYF,TGCGCCAGCAGCTTCGGGACTAGCGGGTTGGAGACCCAGTACTTC
.,TRBV4-1,.,TRBJ1-6,14,CASSQEQGYSPLHF,TGCGCCAGCAGCCAAGAGCAGGGGTATTCACCCCTCCACTTT